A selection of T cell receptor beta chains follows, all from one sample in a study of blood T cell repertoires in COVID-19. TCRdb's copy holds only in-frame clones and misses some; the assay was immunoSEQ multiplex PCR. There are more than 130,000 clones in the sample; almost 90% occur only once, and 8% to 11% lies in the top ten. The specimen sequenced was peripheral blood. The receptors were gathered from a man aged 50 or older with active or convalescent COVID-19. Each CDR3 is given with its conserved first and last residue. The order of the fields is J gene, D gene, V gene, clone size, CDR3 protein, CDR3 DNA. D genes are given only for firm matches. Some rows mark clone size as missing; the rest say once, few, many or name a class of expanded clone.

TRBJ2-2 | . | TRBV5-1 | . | CASSQTPGLLNTGELFF | TGCGCCAGCAGCCAGACCCCGGGACTTCTGAACACCGGGGAGCTGTTTTTT
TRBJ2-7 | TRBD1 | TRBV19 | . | CASRDGQGGTYEQYF | TGTGCCAGTAGAGACGGACAGGGTGGGACCTACGAGCAGTACTTC
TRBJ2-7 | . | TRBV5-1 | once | CASSFSAGSYEQYF | TGCGCCAGCAGCTTCTCCGCCGGCTCCTACGAGCAGTACTTC
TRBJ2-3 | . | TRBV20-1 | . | CSASPYQSVATDTQYF | TGCAGTGCTAGTCCCTATCAGAGCGTTGCGACAGATACGCAGTATTTT
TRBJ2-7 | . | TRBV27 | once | CASSLSPGRSYEQYF | TGTGCCAGCAGTTTATCTCCGGGAAGATCCTACGAGCAGTACTTC
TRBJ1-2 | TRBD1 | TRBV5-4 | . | CASSLAGQHYGYTF | TGTGCCAGCAGCTTGGCGGGACAGCACTATGGCTACACCTTC
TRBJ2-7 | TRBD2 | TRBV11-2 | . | CASSLSGLAYEQYF | TGTGCCAGCAGCCTATCGGGACTAGCCTACGAGCAGTACTTC
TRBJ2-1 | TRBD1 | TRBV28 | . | CASSPGGQGRNEQFF | TGTGCCAGCAGCCCCGGGGGACAGGGGCGTAATGAGCAGTTCTTC
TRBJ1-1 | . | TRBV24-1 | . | CATSDFNSPTEAFF | TGTGCCACCAGTGATTTCAACAGCCCCACTGAAGCTTTCTTT
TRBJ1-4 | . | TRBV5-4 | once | CASSLSRRGEKLFF | TGTGCCAGCAGCTTGTCCAGGAGGGGTGAAAAACTGTTTTTT
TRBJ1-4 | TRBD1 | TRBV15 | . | CATSRTGGFRPNEKLFF | TGTGCCACCAGCAGGACAGGGGGGTTTCGCCCTAATGAAAAACTGTTTTTT
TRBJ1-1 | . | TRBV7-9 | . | CASSLIGNTEAFF | TGTGCCAGCAGCTTAATCGGGAACACTGAAGCTTTCTTT
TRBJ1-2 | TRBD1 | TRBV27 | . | CASKMTGGNYGYTF | TGTGCCAGCAAAATGACAGGGGGCAACTATGGCTACACCTTC
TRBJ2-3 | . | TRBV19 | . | CASSMGRDYVDTQYF | TGTGCCAGTAGTATGGGTCGGGATTACGTGGATACGCAGTATTTT